The entry below gives a single T cell receptor beta chain sequence along with its context. Its antigen is as yet unknown. This sample is drawn from a study of T-cell memory formation after mild COVID-19. General observations from the study: While clones contracting from day 15 to 85 were balanced between CD4 and CD8, later expanders leaned CD4+. Researchers report contracting CD4+ clones mostly in CM and EM, with CD8+ clones in EMRA.

V was cut by 6 bases and J by 8 bases, with 23 bases left in between. This CDR3 is 15 amino acids long. Germline CDR1 and CDR2: MNHNY and SVGAGI (reference sequence). TCRdb redid the calling of the 5' RACE reads with MiXCR, one entry per CDR3 protein. The table shows about 130,000 distinct CDR3 sequences, with 5% to 6.5% occurring only once. This chain links TRBV6-6 with TRBJ2-7; D might be TRBD1 (5 bases). This clonotype originated in an adult woman who had mild COVID-19 (a few samples of this study predate the infection). Cell type and time point are not known. The sequenced sample consisted of PBMCs or a T cell subset sorted from them (not recorded which). The CDR3 here is CASSPNPAGIGQQYF. The CDR3 bases are TGTGCCAGCAGCCCGAACCCAGCAGGGATAGGCCAGCAGTACTTC.